The 18 T cell receptor beta chains in this list originate from one sample, sequenced in a study of blood T cell repertoires in COVID-19. The method was immunoSEQ multiplex PCR; TCRdb's version includes in-frame clones alone and lacks a portion of them. Of tens of thousands of clones listed, approximately 90% were seen once; the top ten hold 3.1%. The sample was peripheral blood. The receptors come from a man aged 45-60 years with acute or convalescent COVID-19.

The V call is TRBV15, the J call TRBJ2-1; D not certain. The CDR3 covers 14 residues. The V end was cut by 0 bases, the J end by 8 bases, with 11 bases between. Looked up from germline, CDR1 is LNHNV and CDR2 is YYDKDF (reference sequence). CDR3 residues: CATSRDPFEHEQFF. In DNA form, the CDR3 reads TGTGCCACCAGCAGAGATCCGTTTGAGCATGAGCAGTTCTTC.

The sample holds a few counts of this clone. V usage is TRBV3-1 (or the pseudogene TRBV3-2) and J usage is TRBJ2-3, with 8 bases matching TRBD2. V lost 5 bases, J lost 2 bases, and 9 bases stayed unmatched. In germline, CDR1 is LGHDT, CDR2 YNNKEL (reference sequence). This CDR3 contains 16 residues. The CDR3 spells CASSSGGPSPTDTQYF. For the CDR3, the DNA is TGTGCCAGCAGCAGCGGGGGCCCCTCTCCCACAGATACGCAGTATTTT.

The rearrangement links TRBV9 to TRBJ1-6; a possible D gene is TRBD1 (6 bases). The V end lost 3 bases, the J end lost 6 bases, and 16 bases lay between the germline ends. This CDR3 contains 16 residues. Germline V gene data show CDR1 as SGDLS and CDR2 as YYNGEE. DNA of the CDR3: TGTGCCAGCAGCGCCGCCCCGGACAGTTCTAATTCACCCCTCCACTTT. Its protein product is CASSAAPDSSNSPLHF.

V is TRBV6-1 and J is TRBJ2-7, with TRBD1 matching 8 bases. The CDR3 loop spans 16 amino acids. Looked up from germline, CDR1 is MNHNS and CDR2 is SASEGT. V dropped 4 bases and J dropped 2; count of bases not matched to a gene: 10. The CDR3 nucleotides are TGTGCCAGCAGTGGTGCTCCAGGACAGGGTCCCTACGAGCAGTACTTC. Amino acid sequence: CASSGAPGQGPYEQYF.

This clone has a single count. V and J are TRBV2 and TRBJ1-3, with TRBD1 matching over 8 bases. The CDR3 has 16 amino acids. V was clipped by 5 bases and J by 4 bases; unmatched bases: 10. The germline gives CDR1 SNHLY, CDR2 FYNNEI. CDR3 region: CASSLASTGAGNTIYF. DNA of the CDR3: TGTGCCAGCAGTCTAGCCTCGACAGGGGCAGGAAACACCATATATTTT.

V is TRBV9 and J is TRBJ2-7; 7 nucleotides agree with TRBD2. Trimming at V came to 1 base and at J to 5 bases, leaving 6 bases not matched to a gene. CDR1 SGDLS and CDR2 YYNGEE come from the germline V gene. The CDR3 runs to 14 residues. In nucleotides, the CDR3 is TGTGCCAGCAGCGTATCTAGCGGATATAACGAGCAGTACTTC. Encoded protein: CASSVSSGYNEQYF.

V is TRBV19 and J is TRBJ1-1, with TRBD1 matching over 8 bases. The CDR3 length is 14 residues. Germline V CDR1 and CDR2: LNHDA, SQIVND (reference sequence). The junction had 7 bases not matched to a gene; V was cut back by 4 bases and J by 6 bases. CDR3 coding DNA: TGTGCCAGTAGTAGTCCAGGGGGCAAGGCTGAAGCTTTCTTT. Its translation: CASSSPGGKAEAFF.

V is TRBV19 and J is TRBJ1-2; 8 positions agree with TRBD1. With V trimmed by 7 bases and J by 7 bases, 8 bases remained unmatched. Germline V gives CDR1 LNHDA, CDR2 SQIVND (reference sequence). The CDR3 spans 13 residues. The CDR3 DNA is TGTGCCAGTAAAGGACAGGGCGAGGGTGGCTACACCTTC. This gives the protein CASKGQGEGGYTF.

The rearrangement uses TRBV27 and TRBJ1-3; D not certain. CDR1 is MNHEY, CDR2 SMNVEV, per germline (reference sequence). V was clipped by 6 bases and J by 1 base, with 22 bases between them. This CDR3 has 18 residues. The CDR3 nucleotides are TGTGCCAGCAGCCAGTGTCCCTCCCAACTACTATCTGGAAACACCATATATTTT. This sequence encodes CASSQCPSQLLSGNTIYF.

V and J are TRBV19 and TRBJ2-3; tentatively, D is TRBD2 (5 bases). The CDR3 extends over 16 amino acids. Germline CDR1 and CDR2: LNHDA and SQIVND (reference sequence). The V gene lost 5 bases and the J gene lost 0 bases, with 15 bases spanning the gap. The CDR3 bases are TGTGCCAGTAGTCCGGCCCCACGGGGTAGCACAGATACGCAGTATTTT. It specifies CASSPAPRGSTDTQYF.

The chain carries TRBV11-2 and TRBJ2-3; D unresolved. CDR1 and CDR2 (germline): SGHAT, FQNNGV. The length of the CDR3 is 13 residues. V lost 1 base to trimming and J lost 4 bases, with 6 bases between them. DNA for the CDR3: TGTGCCAGCAGCTTAGGGCTCGCAGATACGCAGTATTTT. Residues: CASSLGLADTQYF.

The chain combines TRBV28 with TRBJ2-1, with 11 bases matching TRBD2. Trimming removed 7 bases from V and 0 bases from J; junction bases left unmatched: 5. This CDR3 comprises 16 residues. Germline V CDR1 and CDR2: MDHEN, SYDVKM. CDR3 nucleotide sequence: TGTGCCAGCACCCGACTAGCGGGGAGCTCCTACAATGAGCAGTTCTTC. This encodes CASTRLAGSSYNEQFF.

The J gene is TRBJ1-4, the V gene TRBV3-1 (or the pseudogene TRBV3-2); TRBD1 is a possible D gene (6 bases). V was clipped by 5 bases and J by 7 bases, with 20 bases between them. The V gene's germline CDR1 is LGHDT and CDR2 YNNKEL (reference sequence). The CDR3 runs 16 residues. The CDR3 region has the DNA TGTGCCAGCAGCACCTCCTCGGGGGGGCCGGGTGAAAAACTGTTTTTT. Translating it yields CASSTSSGGPGEKLFF.

This rearrangement joins TRBV10-3 to TRBJ1-1; 9 bases fit TRBD1. V lost 7 bases, J lost 6 bases, and 6 bases stayed unmatched. This CDR3 comprises 13 residues. Germline V gene lookup returns CDR1 ENHRY and CDR2 SYGVKD. The CDR3 nucleotides are TGTGCCATCACCGCTACAGGGGGCGCTGAAGCTTTCTTT. Translating it yields CAITATGGAEAFF.

The chain has TRBV24-1 and TRBJ1-2; possible D gene TRBD1, 6 bases. Germline CDR1 is KGHDR and CDR2 is SFDVKD. Trimming stripped 6 bases from V and 4 bases from J, with 11 bases between. CDR3 length equals 13 residues. CDR3 in DNA: TGTGCCACCAGTCGGGGGGCAGGCTATGGCTACACCTTC. Its translation: CATSRGAGYGYTF.

As regards this clone: At one end the junction does not follow the germline gene, possibly because of a read error. The gene calls are TRBV10-2 and TRBJ2-3; the match to TRBD2 covers 7 bases. CDR1 WSHSY and CDR2 SAAADI come from the germline V gene. The CDR3 has 15 amino acids. The DNA of the CDR3 is TGCGCCAGCAGTGAGTCGCCGACTAGCATAGATACGCAGTATTTT. Protein sequence: CASSESPTSIDTQYF.

The chain is built from TRBV18 and TRBJ2-1; D perhaps matches TRBD1 (5 bases). Germline lookup yields CDR1 KGHSH and CDR2 LQKENI. V was cut by 6 bases and J by 6 bases, with 15 bases left in between. The CDR3 is 14 residues long. The CDR3 spells CASSAAVGANEQFF. CDR3 sequence (DNA): TGTGCCAGCTCCGCGGCGGTAGGGGCCAATGAGCAGTTCTTC.

V gene TRBV2 combines with J gene TRBJ2-2, with 8 positions matching TRBD2. Germline assignment: CDR1 SNHLY and CDR2 FYNNEI. The CDR3 extends over 14 amino acids. V shed 4 bases, J shed 4 bases, and the junction held 2 bases outside the gene matches. The CDR3 here is CASSGSGVTGELFF. CDR3 nucleotide sequence: TGTGCCAGCAGTGGTAGCGGGGTCACCGGGGAGCTGTTTTTT.